This entry lists 19 T cell receptor beta chains sequenced from one sample in a study of blood T cell repertoires in COVID-19. Clones were read by immunoSEQ multiplex PCR, and TCRdb kept only the in-frame ones, dropping some. Among under 450,000 clones, less than 90% were seen once, and the ten largest hold about 4.8%. Sequencing input: PBMCs or T cells enriched from blood (not recorded which). All receptors come from a woman aged 45 to 65 who had recovered from COVID-19.

V gene TRBV7-7 combines with J gene TRBJ1-2, with D tentatively TRBD1 (5 bases). The V and J ends lost 5 bases and 8 bases respectively, with 15 bases between them. The CDR3 contains 13 residues. Germline CDR1 reads SSHAT; CDR2 reads FNYEAQ (reference sequence). As DNA, the CDR3 is TGTGCCAGCAGCCCCCTCCCAGGGAACGGCTACACCTTC. It specifies CASSPLPGNGYTF.

The chain employs TRBV7-2 and TRBJ1-4; 11 bases are a match to TRBD1. Unmatched junction bases numbered 7, after V lost 4 bases and J lost 0 bases. Germline values: CDR1 SGHTA, CDR2 FQGNSA. This CDR3 has 18 amino acids. The CDR3 DNA follows: TGTGCCAGCAGCTCCCTAGGGACAGGGGGATCAACTAATGAAAAACTGTTTTTT. Amino acids: CASSSLGTGGSTNEKLFF.

The chain uses TRBV29-1 and TRBJ1-1; 8 nucleotides line up with TRBD1. The ends lost 6 bases at V and 5 bases at J; junction bases unmatched: 11. The CDR3 totals 14 residues. The germline V gene has CDR1 SQVTM and CDR2 ANQGSEA. The DNA for the CDR3 is TGCAGCGTGGGCGGAGACAGGGGAGAGACTGAAGCTTTCTTT. It translates to CSVGGDRGETEAFF. Full variable domain (remainder filled in from reference TRBV29-1 and TRBJ1-1): SAVISQKPSRDICQRGTSLTIQCQVDSQVTMMFWYRQQPGQSLTLIATANQGSEATYESGFVIDKFPISRPNLTFSTLTVSNMSPEDSSIYLCSVGGDRGETEAFFGQGTRLTVV.

This clone is a singleton in its sample. The chain recombines TRBV27 with TRBJ2-5, with 11 bases matching TRBD2. Germline lookup yields CDR1 MNHEY and CDR2 SMNVEV (reference sequence). This CDR3 is built from 16 residues. Trimming took 2 bases from V and 5 from J; bases not matched to a gene: 7. The CDR3 nucleotides are TGTGCCAGCAGTTTACCTACTAGCGGGAGTATGGAGACCCAGTACTTC. Protein: CASSLPTSGSMETQYF.

This chain connects TRBV4-3 to TRBJ2-5; D possibly corresponds to TRBD2 (6 bases). Germline V lookup: CDR1 LGHNA, CDR2 YSLEER. The germline V and J ends were trimmed by 0 bases and 5 bases, with 13 bases remaining between them. The CDR3 totals 15 residues. CDR3: CASSQERLESETQYF. CDR3 sequence (DNA): TGCGCCAGCAGCCAAGAACGACTAGAGTCCGAGACCCAGTACTTC.

V usage is TRBV19 and J usage is TRBJ1-3; the D gene is possibly TRBD1 (5 bases). The germline V gene has CDR1 LNHDA and CDR2 SQIVND (reference sequence). The CDR3 sequence is 15 residues long. The V gene lost 2 bases and the J gene lost 9 bases, with 17 bases spanning the gap. CDR3 sequence reads: CASSIQGTGGVTIYF. The CDR3 coding sequence is TGTGCCAGTAGTATACAGGGAACTGGCGGGGTCACCATATATTTT.

V gene TRBV9 combines with J gene TRBJ2-7, with TRBD2 matching 12 bases. V lost 0 bases and J lost 2; bases outside the gene matches: 3. The V gene's germline CDR1 is SGDLS and CDR2 YYNGEE. The CDR3 consists of 16 residues. This CDR3 reads CASSVGGLAGTYEQYF. In DNA form, the CDR3 reads TGTGCCAGCAGCGTAGGTGGACTAGCGGGGACCTACGAGCAGTACTTC. Full variable domain (outside the CDR3, taken from reference TRBV9 and TRBJ2-7): DSGVTQTPKHLITATGQRVTLRCSPRSGDLSVYWYQQSLDQGLQFLIQYYNGEERAKGNILERFSAQQFPDLHSELNLSSLELGDSALYFCASSVGGLAGTYEQYFGPGTRLTVT.

The chain recombines TRBV5-1 with TRBJ2-2; D remains unclear. V was shortened by 2 bases and J by 7 bases, with 9 bases between the two germline ends. The CDR3 has 13 residues. From germline, CDR1 is SGHRS and CDR2 YFSETQ. CDR3 in amino acids: CASSLTASGELFF. The CDR3 region has the DNA TGCGCCAGCAGCTTAACGGCTAGCGGGGAGCTGTTTTTT.

The rearrangement joins TRBV7-2 to TRBJ2-1; a weak D match, TRBD2 (5 bases). This CDR3 is built from 16 residues. The germline V gene has CDR1 SGHTA and CDR2 FQGNSA. Trimming took off 1 base at V and 10 bases at J, with 20 bases between the two ends. The CDR3 nucleotides read TGTGCCAGCAGCTTAGAACCGGGGAACTGGATCAAGGAGCAGTTCTTC. It is translated as CASSLEPGNWIKEQFF.

The rearrangement uses TRBV6-1 and TRBJ2-3, with D perhaps TRBD2 (5 bases). The CDR3 runs 16 residues. V was clipped by 0 bases and J by 0 bases, with 10 bases between them. Germline CDR1 and CDR2: MNHNS and SASEGT. CDR3 loop: CASSEAERRSTDTQYF. The CDR3 coding sequence is TGTGCCAGCAGTGAAGCGGAGCGGCGGAGCACAGATACGCAGTATTTT.

CDR3 loop: CASSSPGGRTEAFF. Written as DNA, the CDR3 is TGTGCCAGCAGTTCTCCAGGGGGCAGGACTGAAGCTTTCTTT. The J gene is TRBJ1-1, the V gene TRBV6-5; 8 bases map to TRBD1. CDR3 length equals 14 residues. The trim removed 4 bases at V and 5 bases at J, leaving 6 bases unmatched. Germline assignment: CDR1 MNHEY and CDR2 SVGAGI.

This chain uses TRBV7-9 with TRBJ1-2; a weak D match, TRBD1 (6 bases). The CDR3 spans 13 residues. Looked up from germline, CDR1 is SEHNR and CDR2 is FQNEAQ (reference sequence). V was cut by 2 bases and J by 7 bases, with 11 bases left in between. CDR3 sequence: CASSLSGVRGYTF. CDR3 bases: TGTGCCAGCAGCTTATCAGGGGTTCGTGGCTACACCTTC.

V is TRBV30 and J is TRBJ2-7, with 10 bases identical to TRBD1. CDR1 GTSNPN and CDR2 SVGIG come from the germline V gene (reference sequence). This CDR3 spans 14 amino acids. The V and J ends lost 5 bases and 5 bases, in that order; junction bases with no gene match: 9. CDR3 coding DNA: TGTGCCTGGTCCCGGGACAGGGGCGTCCACGAGCAGTACTTC. Translation: CAWSRDRGVHEQYF.

This sequence joins TRBV18 and TRBJ2-7; no firm D call. The length of the CDR3 is 13 residues. V was shortened by 3 bases and J by 6 bases, with 12 bases between the two germline ends. From germline, CDR1 is KGHSH and CDR2 LQKENI. The CDR3 region has the DNA TGTGCCAGCTCACCCAGTCGAGACTCCGAGCAGTACTTC. Translated: CASSPSRDSEQYF. Drawing the rest from reference TRBV18 and TRBJ2-7, the complete variable domain is NAGVMQNPRHLVRRRGQEARLRCSPMKGHSHVYWYRQLPEEGLKFMVYLQKENIIDESGMPKERFSAEFPKEGPSILRIQQVVRGDSAAYFCASSPSRDSEQYFGPGTRLTVT.

The J gene is TRBJ2-3, the V gene TRBV19; 8 bases match TRBD2. CDR1 is LNHDA and CDR2 is SQIVND in the germline V gene (reference sequence). Unmatched junction bases numbered 3, after V lost 6 bases and J lost 1 base. This CDR3 comprises 14 residues. The CDR3 nucleotides read TGTGCCAGTAGATTGGGACTAGGCACAGATACGCAGTATTTT. As protein: CASRLGLGTDTQYF.

The chain links TRBV27 to TRBJ1-1; a weak D match, TRBD1 (6 bases). From germline, CDR1 is MNHEY and CDR2 SMNVEV (reference sequence). V was trimmed by 6 bases and J by 2 bases, leaving 19 bases between them. The CDR3 totals 16 residues. The CDR3 coding sequence is TGTGCCAGCAGCCACCAGGGTCTGGGGACAAACACTGAAGCTTTCTTT. Amino acids: CASSHQGLGTNTEAFF.

V gene TRBV2 combines with J gene TRBJ2-5, with D perhaps TRBD2 (5 bases). Germline CDR1 reads SNHLY; CDR2 reads FYNNEI. V was cut by 3 bases and J by 5 bases, with 13 bases left in between. This CDR3 has 14 residues. CDR3 sequence (DNA): TGTGCCAGCAGTGATTCCCCTAGCCGTGAGACCCAGTACTTC. Translating gives CASSDSPSRETQYF. Supplemented by reference TRBV2 and TRBJ2-5, the full variable domain reads EPEVTQTPSHQVTQMGQEVILRCVPISNHLYFYWYRQILGQKVEFLVSFYNNEISEKSEIFDDQFSVERPDGSNFTLKIRSTKLEDSAMYFCASSDSPSRETQYFGPGTRLLVL.

This rearrangement joins TRBV7-2 to TRBJ1-2, with 7 nucleotides matching TRBD1. The germline V gene has CDR1 SGHTA and CDR2 FQGNSA. CDR3 length equals 16 residues. Unmatched junction bases numbered 15, after V lost 5 bases and J lost 6 bases. CDR3 DNA: TGTGCCAGCAGCGCCAGACAGGGAAGGGGAGGACATGGCTACACCTTC. This gives the protein CASSARQGRGGHGYTF.

The gene calls are TRBV5-8 and TRBJ1-1; 8 bases map to TRBD1. The CDR3 contains 13 residues. Germline V CDR1 and CDR2: SGHTS, YDEGEE. J gave up 0 bases and V 8 bases, and 3 bases lay outside the gene matches. CDR3 sequence (DNA): TGTGCCAGTGCGGACAGGGTGAACACTGAAGCTTTCTTT. Translation: CASADRVNTEAFF.